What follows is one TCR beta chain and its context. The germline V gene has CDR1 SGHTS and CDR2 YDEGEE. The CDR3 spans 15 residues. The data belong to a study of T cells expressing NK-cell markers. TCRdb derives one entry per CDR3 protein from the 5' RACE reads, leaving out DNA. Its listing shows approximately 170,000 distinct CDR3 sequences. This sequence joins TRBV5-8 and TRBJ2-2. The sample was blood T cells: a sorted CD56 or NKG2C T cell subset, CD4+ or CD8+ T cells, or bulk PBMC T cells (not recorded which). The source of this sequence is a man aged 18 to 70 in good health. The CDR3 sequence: CASSLWQGDTGELFF.